One and the same sample provided the 19 T cell receptor beta chains below, sequenced in a study of a mutant IDH1 vaccine in newly diagnosed glioma. Stated time point: week 23, last vaccination. A 20-mer mutant IDH1 peptide at 300 ug was injected subcutaneously with topical imiquimod. Method: immunoSEQ multiplex PCR; TCRdb's copy keeps in-frame clones and lacks some. This sample has 40,000 or so clones, with approximately 76% found just once. Their recognized antigens are unknown. The sequencing used PBMCs, collected from a glioma patient whose treatment included an IDH1 peptide vaccine. These receptors all come from a middle-aged man with glioma.

The V gene is TRBV29-1, the J gene TRBJ2-5; possibly TRBD1 or TRBD2 for D (6 bases each). V shed 7 bases and J shed 1 base, with 13 bases lying between them. Looked up from germline, CDR1 is SQVTM and CDR2 is ANQGSEA. This CDR3 is built from 13 residues. DNA for the CDR3: TGCAGCGCCCTACAGGGAGGCCAAGAGACCCAGTACTTC. It translates to CSALQGGQETQYF.

V usage is TRBV6-1 and J usage is TRBJ2-3, with 9 nucleotides matching TRBD1. The germline gives CDR1 MNHNS, CDR2 SASEGT. CDR3 length: 14 amino acids. Trimming cost V 4 bases and J 6 bases; bases outside gene matches: 5. The CDR3 loop is CASSVDRGGDTQYF. CDR3 sequence (DNA): TGTGCCAGCAGTGTGGACAGGGGTGGCGATACGCAGTATTTT.

The V gene is TRBV7-9, the J gene TRBJ2-7; D not certain. Germline CDR1 reads SEHNR; CDR2 reads FQNEAQ (reference sequence). The length of the CDR3 is 12 residues. V dropped 5 bases and J dropped 5 bases, with 10 bases sitting between them. The CDR3 sequence is CASSPDLHEQYF. The DNA of the CDR3 is TGTGCCAGCAGCCCTGACCTGCACGAGCAGTACTTC.

This chain links TRBV4-1 with TRBJ2-2, with 10 bases lining up with TRBD1. The CDR3 sequence is 18 residues long. Germline V gives CDR1 MGHRA, CDR2 YSYEKL. V lost 4 bases to trimming and J lost 8 bases; unmatched junction nucleotides: 16. The CDR3 DNA reads TGCGCCAGCAGCCGGAGGACAGGGGGGCGCGACTTCCTTGGGGAGCTGTTTTTT. Encoded protein: CASSRRTGGRDFLGELFF.

This sequence joins TRBV30 and TRBJ2-7; D might be TRBD2 (5 bases). The CDR3 contains 13 residues. The germline V and J ends were trimmed by 4 bases and 5 bases, with 15 bases remaining between them. Germline CDR1 reads GTSNPN; CDR2 reads SVGIG (reference sequence). The CDR3 coding sequence is TGTGCCTGGAAGGTGAAAGGGCGGGACGAGCAGTACTTC. Protein product: CAWKVKGRDEQYF.

This clone was picked up one time. The chain is built from TRBV5-3 and TRBJ2-5; no definite D call. TRBV5-3 falls under the ORF class, with uncertain function. This CDR3 contains 10 residues. Trimming removed 4 bases at V and 2 bases at J, with 0 bases between. The CDR3 DNA follows: TGTGCCAGAAGCCAAGAGACCCAGTACTTC. Translation: CARSQETQYF.

This clone was detected only a few times. V and J are TRBV27 and TRBJ1-1, with 7 bases matching TRBD1. The junction had 4 bases not matched to a gene; V was cut back by 8 bases and J by 4 bases. The germline V gene has CDR1 MNHEY and CDR2 SMNVEV (reference sequence). The CDR3 runs 12 residues. The CDR3 DNA sequence: TGTGCCAGCTTCTCAGGGGGCACTGAAGCTTTCTTT. As protein: CASFSGGTEAFF.

This rearrangement joins TRBV15 to TRBJ2-7, with 7 bases aligning to TRBD2. This CDR3 is built from 14 residues. V was pared by 1 base and J by 5 bases, with 5 bases of the junction left unmatched. Germline CDR1 reads LNHNV; CDR2 reads YYDKDF (reference sequence). The CDR3 DNA sequence: TGTGCCACCAGCAGAGGGGAGGGGACCCACGAGCAGTACTTC. Encoded protein: CATSRGEGTHEQYF.

This clone is a singleton in its sample. The chain employs TRBV25-1 and TRBJ2-1; possibly TRBD2 for D (6 bases). Germline lookup yields CDR1 MGHDK and CDR2 SYGVNS. This CDR3 comprises 15 residues. Trimming cost V 8 bases and J 4 bases, with 18 bases left between them. The CDR3 sequence: CASGSSGFRYNEQFF. CDR3 DNA: TGTGCCAGCGGCTCCAGCGGGTTTCGGTACAATGAGCAGTTCTTC.

The rearrangement uses TRBV27 and TRBJ1-4; no clear D. The germline V gene encodes CDR1 MNHEY and CDR2 SMNVEV (reference sequence). CDR3 size: 14 residues. V was trimmed by 2 bases and J by 7 bases, leaving 11 bases between them. The CDR3 sequence is CASSLRKNGEKLFF. The CDR3 DNA sequence: TGTGCCAGCAGTTTACGCAAGAATGGTGAAAAACTGTTTTTT.

The chain joins TRBV5-1 to TRBJ1-1, with D perhaps matching TRBD1 (5 bases). Trimming cost V 0 bases and J 0 bases, with 9 bases left between them. This CDR3 is built from 15 residues. From germline, CDR1 is SGHRS and CDR2 YFSETQ. For the CDR3, the DNA is TGCGCCAGCAGCTTGGGAGGGACGATGAACACTGAAGCTTTCTTT. This translates into CASSLGGTMNTEAFF.

V gene TRBV29-1 combines with J gene TRBJ2-7, with a weak D call TRBD1 (7 bases). CDR3 size: 11 residues. V was clipped by 4 bases and J by 6 bases, with 10 bases between them. Germline lookup yields CDR1 SQVTM and CDR2 ANQGSEA. CDR3 coding DNA: TGCAGCGTTGGACAGGGAGGCGAGCAGTACTTC. Translation gives CSVGQGGEQYF.

V and J are TRBV4-1 and TRBJ2-7, with 8 nucleotides matching TRBD1. The CDR3 loop spans 15 amino acids. After removal of 4 bases from V and 1 base from J, the junction contained 6 bases not matched to a gene. The germline gives CDR1 MGHRA, CDR2 YSYEKL. The DNA of the CDR3 is TGCGCCAGCAGCCCCGGACAGGGTTATTCCTACGAGCAGTACTTC. As protein: CASSPGQGYSYEQYF.

The chain couples TRBV10-2 to TRBJ1-1; a possible D gene is TRBD1 (6 bases). CDR3 length equals 15 residues. V lost 10 bases and J 1 base, leaving 19 bases between the germline ends. From germline, CDR1 is WSHSY and CDR2 SAAADI. The CDR3 bases are TGCGCCACCCCTCGAACGGGACACCAGAACACTGAAGCTTTCTTT. Translating it yields CATPRTGHQNTEAFF.

The rearrangement links TRBV4-2 to TRBJ2-2; 11 nucleotides align to TRBD2. Germline V gene data show CDR1 as LGHNA and CDR2 as YNFKEQ. This CDR3 spans 17 amino acids. V lost 0 bases and J lost 5; bases outside the gene matches: 5. The CDR3, as DNA: TGTGCCAGCAGCCAAGATGGGCTAGCGGGGGGAACCGGGGAGCTGTTTTTT. This encodes CASSQDGLAGGTGELFF.

This clone turned up a few times. V usage is TRBV5-4 and J usage is TRBJ1-5; D perhaps matches TRBD1 (5 bases). The CDR3 loop spans 15 amino acids. Germline V gene lookup returns CDR1 SGHNT and CDR2 YYREEE (reference sequence). V lost 4 bases and J 4 bases, leaving 15 bases between the germline ends. CDR3 amino acids: CASSQRPGLNQPQHF. CDR3 nucleotide sequence: TGTGCCAGCAGCCAGAGGCCAGGGTTGAATCAGCCCCAGCATTTT.

The chain is built from TRBV9 and TRBJ2-7; 10 bases agree with TRBD1. Germline-derived CDR1 and CDR2 are SGDLS and YYNGEE. V was clipped by 2 bases and J by 1 base; unmatched bases: 3. This CDR3 spans 15 amino acids. CDR3 nucleotides: TGTGCCAGCAGCGTCGGACAGGGGGTTTCCTACGAGCAGTACTTC. Its protein product is CASSVGQGVSYEQYF.

The rearrangement uses TRBV7-9 and TRBJ2-1; D is perhaps TRBD1 or TRBD2 (5 bases each). The germline V and J ends were trimmed by 7 bases and 0 bases, with 10 bases remaining between them. The V gene's germline CDR1 is SEHNR and CDR2 FQNEAQ (reference sequence). This CDR3 is 14 amino acids long. The CDR3 here is CASTGGYSYNEQFF. The CDR3 DNA follows: TGTGCCAGCACTGGGGGATACTCCTACAATGAGCAGTTCTTC.

In DNA, the CDR3 is TGTGCCAGCAGCTCCTACTACGAGCAGTACTTC. This translates into CASSSYYEQYF. V gene TRBV5-6 combines with J gene TRBJ2-7; D unclear. This CDR3 has 11 residues. Trimming removed 3 bases at V and 3 bases at J, with 4 bases between. Germline CDR1 and CDR2: SGHDT and YYEEEE. Full variable domain (missing parts from reference TRBV5-6 and TRBJ2-7): DAGVTQSPTHLIKTRGQQVTLRCSPKSGHDTVSWYQQALGQGPQFIFQYYEEEERQRGNFPDRFSGHQFPNYSSELNVNALLLGDSALYLCASSSYYEQYFGPGTRLTVT.